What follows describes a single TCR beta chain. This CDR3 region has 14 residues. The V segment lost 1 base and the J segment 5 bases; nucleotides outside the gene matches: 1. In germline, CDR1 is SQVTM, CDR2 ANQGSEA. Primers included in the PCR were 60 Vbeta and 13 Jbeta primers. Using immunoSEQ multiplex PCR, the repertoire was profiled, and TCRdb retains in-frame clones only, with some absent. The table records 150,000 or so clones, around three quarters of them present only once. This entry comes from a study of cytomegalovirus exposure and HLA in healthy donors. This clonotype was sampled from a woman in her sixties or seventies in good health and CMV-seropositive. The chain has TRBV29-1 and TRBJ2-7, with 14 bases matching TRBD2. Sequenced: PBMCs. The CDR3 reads CSVEGLAGGDEQYF. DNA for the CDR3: TGCAGCGTTGAAGGACTAGCGGGAGGGGACGAGCAGTACTTC.